Included here is one TCR beta chain sequence, with context. The target antigen is unknown. This record comes from a study of T-cell reconstitution after alpha-beta-depleted transplantation in children. Findings of the study overall: Reportedly, roughly two months post-transplant, alpha-beta T cells arose from several hundred expanded graft clones.

This CDR3 spans 15 amino acids. After removal of 4 bases from V and 5 bases from J, the junction contained 8 bases not matched to a gene. Germline V gives CDR1 SEHNR, CDR2 FQNEAQ (reference sequence). The authors prepared the TCRbeta library with unique molecular identifiers. From the PCR reads, TCRdb called clonotypes with MiXCR, one entry per CDR3 protein. The data hold hundreds of thousands of distinct CDR3 sequences, with about an eighth observed a single time. The chain has TRBV7-9 and TRBJ2-1; 7 nucleotides agree with TRBD2. The sequence came from a girl aged 2 to 10 with congenital amegakaryocytic thrombocytopenia, due to receive a stem cell transplant. The source material was PBMCs, sampled before TCRalphabeta/CD19-depleted stem cell transplant. CDR3: CASSWGGLHDNEQFF. The CDR3 nucleotides read TGTGCCAGCAGCTGGGGGGGACTCCACGACAATGAGCAGTTCTTC.